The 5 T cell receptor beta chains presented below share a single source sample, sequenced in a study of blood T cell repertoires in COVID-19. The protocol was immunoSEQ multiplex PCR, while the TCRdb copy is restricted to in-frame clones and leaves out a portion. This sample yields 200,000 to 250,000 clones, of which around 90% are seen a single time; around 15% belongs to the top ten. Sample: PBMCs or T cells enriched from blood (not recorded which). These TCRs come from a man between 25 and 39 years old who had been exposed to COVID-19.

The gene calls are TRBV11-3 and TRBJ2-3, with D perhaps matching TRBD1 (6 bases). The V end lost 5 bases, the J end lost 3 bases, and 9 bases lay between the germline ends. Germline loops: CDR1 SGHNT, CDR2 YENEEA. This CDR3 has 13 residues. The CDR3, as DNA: TGTGCCAGCAGCGTACAGGGTACAGATACGCAGTATTTT. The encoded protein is CASSVQGTDTQYF.

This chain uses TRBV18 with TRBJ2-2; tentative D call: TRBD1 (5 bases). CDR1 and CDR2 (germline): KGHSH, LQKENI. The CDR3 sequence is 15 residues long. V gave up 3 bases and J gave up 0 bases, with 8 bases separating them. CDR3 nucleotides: TGTGCCAGCTCACCTCAGGGTGCGAACACCGGGGAGCTGTTTTTT. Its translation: CASSPQGANTGELFF.

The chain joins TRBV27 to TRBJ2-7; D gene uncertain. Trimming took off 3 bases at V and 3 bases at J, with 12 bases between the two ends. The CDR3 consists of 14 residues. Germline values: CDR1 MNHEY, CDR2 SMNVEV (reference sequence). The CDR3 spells CASSFAREFYEQYF. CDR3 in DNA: TGTGCCAGCAGTTTCGCTAGAGAATTCTACGAGCAGTACTTC.

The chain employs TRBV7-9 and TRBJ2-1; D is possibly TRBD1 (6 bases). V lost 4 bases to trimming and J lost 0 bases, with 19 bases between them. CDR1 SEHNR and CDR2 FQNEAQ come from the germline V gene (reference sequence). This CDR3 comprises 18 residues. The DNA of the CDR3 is TGTGCCAGCAGCTGCCGGGACATAACCTTTCTCTCCTACAATGAGCAGTTCTTC. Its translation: CASSCRDITFLSYNEQFF.

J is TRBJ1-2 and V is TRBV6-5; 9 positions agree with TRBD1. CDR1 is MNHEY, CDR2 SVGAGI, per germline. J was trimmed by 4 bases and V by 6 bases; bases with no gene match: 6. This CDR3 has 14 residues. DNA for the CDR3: TGTGCCAGCAGGCTAGGACAGGGGATCTATGGCTACACCTTC. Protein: CASRLGQGIYGYTF.